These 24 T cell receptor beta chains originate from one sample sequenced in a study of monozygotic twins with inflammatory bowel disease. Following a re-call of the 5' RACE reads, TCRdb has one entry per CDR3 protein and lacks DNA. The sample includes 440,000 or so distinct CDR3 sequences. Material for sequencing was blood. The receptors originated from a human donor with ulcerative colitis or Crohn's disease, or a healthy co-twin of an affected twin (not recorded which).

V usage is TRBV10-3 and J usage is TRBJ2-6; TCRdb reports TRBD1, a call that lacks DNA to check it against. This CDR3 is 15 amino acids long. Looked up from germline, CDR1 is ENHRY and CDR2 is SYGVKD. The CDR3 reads CAIRQGAEGANVLTF.

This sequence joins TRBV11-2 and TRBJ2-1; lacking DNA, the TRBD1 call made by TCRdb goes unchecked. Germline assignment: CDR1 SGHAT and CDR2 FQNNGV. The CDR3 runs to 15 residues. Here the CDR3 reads CASSFGAGPYNEQFF. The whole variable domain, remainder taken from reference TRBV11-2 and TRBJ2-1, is EAGVAQSPRYKIIEKRQSVAFWCNPISGHATLYWYQQILGQGPKLLIQFQNNGVVDDSQLPKDRFSAERLKGVDSTLKIQPAKLEDSAVYLCASSFGAGPYNEQFFGPGTRLTVL.

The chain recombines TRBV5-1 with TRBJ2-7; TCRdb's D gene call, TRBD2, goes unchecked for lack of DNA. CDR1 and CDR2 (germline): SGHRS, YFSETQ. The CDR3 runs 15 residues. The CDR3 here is CASSVTSGIGHEQYF.

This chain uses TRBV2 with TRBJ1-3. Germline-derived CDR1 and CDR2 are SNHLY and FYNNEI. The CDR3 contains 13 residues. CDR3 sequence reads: CASRQMPGNTIYF.

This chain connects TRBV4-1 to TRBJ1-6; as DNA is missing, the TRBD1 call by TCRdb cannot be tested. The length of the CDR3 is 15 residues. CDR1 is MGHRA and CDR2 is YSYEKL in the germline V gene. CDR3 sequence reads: CASTSTRDSTSPLHF.

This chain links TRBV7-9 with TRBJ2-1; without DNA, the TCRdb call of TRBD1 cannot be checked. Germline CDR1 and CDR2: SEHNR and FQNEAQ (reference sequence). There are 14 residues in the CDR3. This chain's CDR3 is CASNSVHPGNEQFF. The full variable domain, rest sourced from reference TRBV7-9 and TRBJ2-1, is DTGVSQNPRHKITKRGQNVTFRCDPISEHNRLYWYRQTLGQGPEFLTYFQNEAQLEKSRLLSDRFSAERPKGSFSTLEIQRTEQGDSAMYLCASNSVHPGNEQFFGPGTRLTVL.

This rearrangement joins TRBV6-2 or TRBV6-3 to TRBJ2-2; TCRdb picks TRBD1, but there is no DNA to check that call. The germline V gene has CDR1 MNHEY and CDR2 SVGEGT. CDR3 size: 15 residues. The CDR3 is CASRRGQMNTGELFF.

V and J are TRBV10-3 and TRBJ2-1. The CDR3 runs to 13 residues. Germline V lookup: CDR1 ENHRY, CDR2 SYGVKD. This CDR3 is CAISEPQRNEQFF.

CDR3 amino acids: CASSQDWVRGSTDAFF. The chain links TRBV14 to TRBJ1-1; TCRdb lists TRBD1, though no DNA is available to test this call. CDR3 length equals 16 residues. Germline V lookup: CDR1 SGHDN, CDR2 FVKESK.

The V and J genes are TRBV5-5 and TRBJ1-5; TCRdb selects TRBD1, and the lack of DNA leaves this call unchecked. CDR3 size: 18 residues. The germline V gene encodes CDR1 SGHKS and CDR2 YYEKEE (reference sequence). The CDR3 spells CASSPLFSDRVVDQPQHF.

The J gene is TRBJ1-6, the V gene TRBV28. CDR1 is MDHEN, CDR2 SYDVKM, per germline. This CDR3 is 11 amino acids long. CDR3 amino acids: CASSLGSALHF.

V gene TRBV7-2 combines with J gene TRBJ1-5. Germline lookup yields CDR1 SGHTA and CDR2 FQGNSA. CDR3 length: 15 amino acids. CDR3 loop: CASSLARRGSQPQHF.

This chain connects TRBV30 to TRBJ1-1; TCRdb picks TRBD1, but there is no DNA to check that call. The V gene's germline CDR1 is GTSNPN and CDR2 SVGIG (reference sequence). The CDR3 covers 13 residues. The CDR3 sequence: CAWSGTLAGEAFF. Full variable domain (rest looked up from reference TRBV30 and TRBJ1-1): SQTIHQWPATLVQPVGSPLSLECTVEGTSNPNLYWYRQAAGRGLQLLFYSVGIGQISSEVPQNLSASRPQDRQFILSSKKLLLSDSGFYLCAWSGTLAGEAFFGQGTRLTVV.

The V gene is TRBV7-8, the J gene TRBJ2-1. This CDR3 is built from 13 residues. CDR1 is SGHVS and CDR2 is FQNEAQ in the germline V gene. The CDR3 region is CASISGTYNEQFF.

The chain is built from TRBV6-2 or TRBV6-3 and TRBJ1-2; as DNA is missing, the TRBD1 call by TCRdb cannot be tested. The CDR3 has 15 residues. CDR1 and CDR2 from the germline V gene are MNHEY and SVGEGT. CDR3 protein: CASSTGVSPHYGYTF.

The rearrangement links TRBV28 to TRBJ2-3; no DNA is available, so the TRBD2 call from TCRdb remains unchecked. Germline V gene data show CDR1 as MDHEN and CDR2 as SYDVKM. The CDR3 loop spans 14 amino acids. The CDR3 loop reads CASSSRGSLDTQYF.

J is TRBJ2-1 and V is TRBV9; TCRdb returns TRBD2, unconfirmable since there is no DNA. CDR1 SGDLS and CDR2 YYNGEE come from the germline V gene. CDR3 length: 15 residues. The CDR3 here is CASSVPGGRLNEQFF.

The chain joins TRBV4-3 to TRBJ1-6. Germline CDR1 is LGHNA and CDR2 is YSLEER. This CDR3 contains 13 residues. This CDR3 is CASSQDPGSPLHF.

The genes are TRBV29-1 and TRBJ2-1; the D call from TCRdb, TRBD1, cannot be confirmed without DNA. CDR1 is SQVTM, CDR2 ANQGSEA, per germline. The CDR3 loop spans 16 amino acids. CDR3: CSVSGGQGSSYNEQFF.

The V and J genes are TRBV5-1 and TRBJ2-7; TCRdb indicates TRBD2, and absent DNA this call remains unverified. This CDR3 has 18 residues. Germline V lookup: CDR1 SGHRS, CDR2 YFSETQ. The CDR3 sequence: CASSLTGTSGTSLDEQYF.

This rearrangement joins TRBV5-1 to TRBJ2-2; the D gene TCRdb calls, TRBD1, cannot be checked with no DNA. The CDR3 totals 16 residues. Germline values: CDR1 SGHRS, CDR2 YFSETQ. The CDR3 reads CASSPRGGTNTGELFF.

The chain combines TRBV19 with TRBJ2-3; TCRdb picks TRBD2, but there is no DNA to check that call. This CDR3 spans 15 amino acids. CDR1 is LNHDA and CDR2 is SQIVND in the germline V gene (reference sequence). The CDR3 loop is CASRAASGRQYTQYF.

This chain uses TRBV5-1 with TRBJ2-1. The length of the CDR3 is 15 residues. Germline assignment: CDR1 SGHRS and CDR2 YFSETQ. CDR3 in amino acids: CASSLSDTFYNEQFF.

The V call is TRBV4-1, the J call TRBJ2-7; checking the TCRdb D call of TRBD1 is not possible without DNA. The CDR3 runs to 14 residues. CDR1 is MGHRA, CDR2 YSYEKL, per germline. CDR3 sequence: CASSQAGTVSEQYF.